These 20 T cell receptor beta chains share one sample of origin, sequenced in a study of response to subunit inactivated influenza vaccine. One entry per CDR3 protein, called by TCRdb with MiXCR from the RT-PCR reads. The table lists about 480,000 distinct CDR3 sequences, 9.5% to 13% of them singletons. The sequencing used PBMCs from blood, collected 45 days after vaccination. These receptors were collected from a man aged 50 to 59 who received an inactivated influenza vaccine.

In its sample, this clonotype was seen many times. The rearrangement joins TRBV20-1 to TRBJ2-7; 8 bases align to TRBD2. Losses at the gene ends were 6 bases for V and 6 bases for J; bases not matched to a gene: 7. The CDR3 has 12 residues. Germline-derived CDR1 and CDR2 are DFQATT and SNEGSKA (reference sequence). CDR3 nucleotides: TGCAGTGCCAAACTAGCGGCACCCGAGCAGTACTTC. It codes for CSAKLAAPEQYF.

The chain has TRBV5-5 and TRBJ2-5, with 7 positions matching TRBD1. J gave up 2 bases and V 0 bases, and 10 bases lay outside the gene matches. This CDR3 region has 17 residues. CDR1 is SGHKS, CDR2 YYEKEE, per germline (reference sequence). The CDR3 reads CASSLGAGGWLQETQYF. DNA of the CDR3: TGTGCCAGCAGCTTGGGGGCAGGGGGATGGCTTCAAGAGACCCAGTACTTC.

This clonotype has more than one count but fewer than ten. V usage is TRBV5-1 and J usage is TRBJ2-7; 8 bases are shared with TRBD1. The CDR3 loop spans 15 amino acids. The trim removed 0 bases at V and 2 bases at J, leaving 4 bases unmatched. Germline loops: CDR1 SGHRS, CDR2 YFSETQ. In DNA form, the CDR3 reads TGCGCCAGCAGCTTGGATGGACAGGGACCCTACGAGCAGTACTTC. It codes for CASSLDGQGPYEQYF.

This chain links TRBV3-1 with TRBJ2-5; the match to TRBD1 covers 7 bases. This CDR3 comprises 15 residues. With 2 bases clipped from V and 1 base from J, the junction kept 4 bases outside the gene matches. Germline CDR1 LGHDT, CDR2 YNNKEL (reference sequence). The CDR3 spells CASSQMGTVQETQYF. The CDR3 DNA sequence: TGTGCCAGCAGCCAAATGGGGACAGTCCAAGAGACCCAGTACTTC.

In its sample, this clonotype was seen a few times. The chain carries TRBV7-6 and TRBJ2-3, with TRBD2 identical over 13 bases. Germline V CDR1 and CDR2: SGHVS, FNYEAQ. CDR3 size: 16 residues. The trim removed 4 bases at V and 6 bases at J, leaving 7 bases unmatched. The CDR3 spells CASSSRTSGGGDTQYF. Here the CDR3 DNA reads TGTGCCAGCAGCTCCCGGACTAGCGGGGGCGGGGATACGCAGTATTTT.

This clonotype was recorded a few times. The V and J genes are TRBV11-2 and TRBJ2-7; D call uncertain. CDR1 is SGHAT, CDR2 FQNNGV, per germline. The CDR3 extends over 18 amino acids. V was cut by 5 bases and J by 2 bases, with 25 bases left in between. CDR3: CASSPLRRLRQAPYEQYF. In DNA, the CDR3 is TGTGCCAGCAGCCCTCTCCGCCGGTTGCGGCAGGCACCCTACGAGCAGTACTTC.

This clonotype was seen a few times. The chain carries TRBV6-1 and TRBJ2-7; possible D gene TRBD1, 6 bases. Germline CDR1 and CDR2: MNHNS and SASEGT. Trimming shortened V by 3 bases and J by 0 bases, and 15 bases separated the two germline ends. CDR3 size: 16 residues. The CDR3 region is CASSERQVPSSYEQYF. The CDR3 DNA is TGTGCCAGCAGTGAGCGACAGGTCCCCAGCTCCTACGAGCAGTACTTC.

The chain has TRBV18 and TRBJ2-7, with 12 nucleotides matching TRBD2. This CDR3 region has 19 residues. CDR1 is KGHSH, CDR2 LQKENI, per germline. V shed 1 base, J shed 1 base, and the junction held 11 bases outside the gene matches. This CDR3 is CASSPRTGRLAGESYEQYF. As DNA, the CDR3 is TGTGCCAGCTCACCACGGACGGGGAGACTAGCGGGAGAATCCTACGAGCAGTACTTC. Using reference TRBV18 and TRBJ2-7 for the parts outside the CDR3, the full variable domain is NAGVMQNPRHLVRRRGQEARLRCSPMKGHSHVYWYRQLPEEGLKFMVYLQKENIIDESGMPKERFSAEFPKEGPSILRIQQVVRGDSAAYFCASSPRTGRLAGESYEQYFGPGTRLTVT.

This clonotype was found a few times. The chain recombines TRBV24-1 with TRBJ2-3, with a tentative D call TRBD2 (7 bases). Germline V gene sequence: CDR1 KGHDR, CDR2 SFDVKD. This CDR3 contains 15 residues. V dropped 3 bases and J dropped 6 bases, with 15 bases sitting between them. CDR3 sequence reads: CATSDPAGAGDTQYF. CDR3 coding DNA: TGTGCCACCAGTGATCCCGCGGGGGCGGGGGATACGCAGTATTTT.

This chain joins TRBV3-1 and TRBJ2-1; no definite D call. CDR3 length: 13 residues. Trimming pared 3 bases from V and 8 bases from J, leaving 11 bases between. Germline CDR1 and CDR2: LGHDT and YNNKEL (reference sequence). CDR3 protein: CASSQDAGDEQFF. CDR3 sequence (DNA): TGTGCCAGCAGCCAGGACGCCGGCGATGAGCAGTTCTTC.

The table lists this clonotype with a count of one. The chain recombines TRBV3-1 with TRBJ2-5, with TRBD2 matching over 12 bases. The germline V gene encodes CDR1 LGHDT and CDR2 YNNKEL (reference sequence). This CDR3 is built from 16 residues. V trimming: 3 bases; J trimming: 4 bases; junction bases outside the gene matches: 6. The CDR3 loop reads CASSQSLAGGGETQYF. Written as DNA, the CDR3 is TGTGCCAGCAGCCAGTCCCTAGCGGGGGGGGGAGAGACCCAGTACTTC.

This clonotype was detected only a few times. The rearrangement uses TRBV6-2 or TRBV6-3 and TRBJ2-3, with D possibly TRBD1 on 6 matching bases. There are 15 residues in the CDR3. Germline V gives CDR1 MNHEY, CDR2 SVGEGT. V was clipped by 5 bases and J by 6 bases, with 18 bases between them. The CDR3 DNA is TGTGCCAGCAGTGCTTACAGGGCGCTGTTCGATACGCAGTATTTT. Translating gives CASSAYRALFDTQYF.

The table lists this clonotype with many counts. The gene calls are TRBV2 and TRBJ1-1; 9 nucleotides line up with TRBD1. This CDR3 comprises 13 residues. Germline-derived CDR1 and CDR2 are SNHLY and FYNNEI. The V segment lost 7 bases and the J segment 6 bases; nucleotides outside the gene matches: 6. DNA of the CDR3: TGTGCCAGCAACCCACAGGGGGCGGCTGAAGCTTTCTTT. Encoded protein: CASNPQGAAEAFF. The full variable domain, completed using reference TRBV2 and TRBJ1-1, is EPEVTQTPSHQVTQMGQEVILRCVPISNHLYFYWYRQILGQKVEFLVSFYNNEISEKSEIFDDQFSVERPDGSNFTLKIRSTKLEDSAMYFCASNPQGAAEAFFGQGTRLTVV.

The sample holds many counts of this clonotype. The CDR3 DNA is TGTGCCAGCAGCCCCTTTACAGGGAACTACGAGCAGTACTTC. This codes for CASSPFTGNYEQYF. The chain recombines TRBV7-2 with TRBJ2-7; tentative D call: TRBD1 (6 bases). Germline lookup yields CDR1 SGHTA and CDR2 FQGNSA. The V end lost 5 bases, the J end lost 3 bases, and 14 bases lay between the germline ends. This CDR3 comprises 14 residues.

This clonotype has a count of ten or more. The V call is TRBV7-9, the J call TRBJ1-2, with 8 bases identical to TRBD1. Germline loops: CDR1 SEHNR, CDR2 FQNEAQ (reference sequence). The V and J ends lost 11 bases and 4 bases, in that order; junction bases with no gene match: 9. The CDR3 is made up of 13 amino acids. Here the CDR3 DNA reads TGTGCCGCTACCACAGGGGGAGCCTATGGCTACACCTTC. This codes for CAATTGGAYGYTF.

The rearrangement links TRBV2 to TRBJ1-6; perhaps TRBD1 as D (5 bases). Trimming removed 6 bases at V and 9 bases at J, with 12 bases between. The CDR3 spans 13 residues. Germline CDR1 reads SNHLY; CDR2 reads FYNNEI. CDR3 sequence: CASRGDLGSPLHF. In nucleotides, the CDR3 is TGTGCCAGCAGAGGGGACCTGGGTTCACCCCTCCACTTT.

The chain combines TRBV7-2 with TRBJ2-7, with D perhaps TRBD2 (5 bases). Trimming took 7 bases from V and 5 from J, leaving 15 bases between them. The CDR3 totals 13 residues. Per the germline V gene, CDR1 is SGHTA and CDR2 is FQGNSA. This chain's CDR3 is CASTFSAGNEQYF. The CDR3 DNA reads TGTGCCAGCACCTTCTCGGCGGGCAACGAGCAGTACTTC.

This clonotype came up a few times. The chain is built from TRBV7-3 and TRBJ1-1; TRBD1 is a possible D gene (6 bases). Trimming removed 5 bases at V and 4 bases at J, with 11 bases between. The CDR3 is 13 amino acids. Germline V gene sequence: CDR1 SGHTA, CDR2 FQGTGA. CDR3 in DNA: TGTGCCAGCAGCACGGGACACCTCACTGAAGCTTTCTTT. Protein product: CASSTGHLTEAFF.

This clonotype has just a few counts. The genes are TRBV6-5 and TRBJ2-7; possible D gene TRBD1, 6 bases. The CDR3 has 13 amino acids. The ends were cut back, 0 bases at V and 5 bases at J, with 8 bases in the middle. Germline CDR1 reads MNHEY; CDR2 reads SVGAGI. This chain's CDR3 is CASSYSGGHEQYF. The CDR3 nucleotides are TGTGCCAGCAGTTACTCAGGGGGACACGAGCAGTACTTC.

This clonotype came up a few times. The chain uses TRBV7-9 and TRBJ2-2, with a weak D call TRBD2 (5 bases). Germline V lookup: CDR1 SEHNR, CDR2 FQNEAQ (reference sequence). The CDR3 extends over 15 amino acids. Trimming took 0 bases from V and 5 from J, leaving 10 bases between them. The CDR3 nucleotides are TGTGCCAGCAGCTTAGCGTCAGGAGGAACCGGGGAGCTGTTTTTT. Translated: CASSLASGGTGELFF.